The 29 T cell receptor beta chains in this list originate from one sample, sequenced in a study of human T cells and chemical hapten exposure. TCRdb redid the calling of the RACE reads with MiXCR, one entry per CDR3 protein. There are about 260,000 distinct CDR3 sequences in the sample; 7.5% to 10% occur only once, and 2.3% lies in the top ten. The time point was: pre-sensitization, week 0. Stated treatment: therapeutic diphenylcyclopropenone sensitization with weekly scalp DPC. The sequenced sample was whole blood, obtained in connection with sensitization to the hapten diphenylcyclopropenone (DPC). The receptor source for this set is a woman between 35 and 50 years old with alopecia areata. Some clones in this sample may be carry-over from other donors' samples.

The chain links TRBV7-2 to TRBJ1-2; D is undetermined. From germline, CDR1 is SGHTA and CDR2 FQGNSA. V was shortened by 1 base and J by 7 bases, with 7 bases between the two germline ends. This CDR3 has 12 residues. As DNA, the CDR3 is TGTGCCAGCAGCTTAGAATTATTTGGCTACACCTTC. Protein: CASSLELFGYTF.

This chain uses TRBV29-1 with TRBJ2-2, with TRBD1 identical over 12 bases. Germline V gene lookup returns CDR1 SQVTM and CDR2 ANQGSEA. The CDR3 contains 16 residues. The trim removed 6 bases at V and 5 bases at J, leaving 10 bases unmatched. The CDR3 sequence: CSVPIPGQGATGELFF. The CDR3 DNA follows: TGCAGCGTGCCTATCCCGGGACAGGGGGCGACCGGGGAGCTGTTTTTT.

This clonotype was seen only a few times. The chain joins TRBV20-1 to TRBJ2-4; tentatively, D is TRBD1 (6 bases). From germline, CDR1 is DFQATT and CDR2 SNEGSKA (reference sequence). Trimming stripped 6 bases from V and 0 bases from J, with 12 bases between. The CDR3 contains 14 residues. The chain's CDR3 is CSARTALAKNIQYF. The DNA for the CDR3 is TGCAGTGCCAGGACAGCACTAGCCAAAAACATTCAGTACTTC.

This clonotype occurred a few times. This chain connects TRBV20-1 to TRBJ1-5; D is unresolved. Deletions cut 6 bases from V and 4 bases from J, with 22 bases between. CDR3 length: 16 residues. Per germline, CDR1 DFQATT and CDR2 SNEGSKA (reference sequence). This CDR3 reads CSAADGRRAQNQPQHF. The CDR3 nucleotides are TGCAGTGCCGCGGACGGGCGGCGGGCACAAAATCAGCCCCAGCATTTT.

This clonotype was seen more than once but under ten times. This rearrangement joins TRBV3-1 to TRBJ2-6; D not resolved. The CDR3 totals 15 residues. V gave up 2 bases and J gave up 3 bases, with 8 bases separating them. The germline V gene encodes CDR1 LGHDT and CDR2 YNNKEL (reference sequence). The CDR3 here is CASSQSFSGANVLTF. DNA for the CDR3: TGTGCCAGCAGCCAATCCTTTAGTGGGGCCAACGTCCTGACTTTC. Based on the CDR3 plus reference TRBV3-1 and TRBJ2-6, the full variable domain is DTAVSQTPKYLVTQMGNDKSIKCEQNLGHDTMYWYKQDSKKFLKIMFSYNNKELIINETVPNRFSPKSPDKAHLNLHINSLELGDSAVYFCASSQSFSGANVLTFGAGSRLTVL.

This clonotype showed up many times. The chain carries TRBV5-1 and TRBJ1-1, with a possible D match to TRBD1 (6 bases). CDR1 and CDR2 (germline): SGHRS, YFSETQ. Between the trimmed V and J ends, which lost 4 bases and 1 base, there was a span of 14 bases. This CDR3 spans 15 amino acids. In DNA, the CDR3 is TGCGCCAGCAGCCCCAGGGAGGGGGGGAACACTGAAGCTTTCTTT. Protein sequence: CASSPREGGNTEAFF.

This clonotype was detected a few times. This chain joins TRBV5-5 and TRBJ2-3, with 7 positions matching TRBD2. Per germline, CDR1 SGHKS and CDR2 YYEKEE (reference sequence). J was trimmed by 0 bases and V by 4 bases; bases with no gene match: 8. The CDR3 is made up of 16 amino acids. CDR3 in DNA: TGTGCCAGCAGCCGTCCGGGGGGAAAAAGCACAGATACGCAGTATTTT. It is translated as CASSRPGGKSTDTQYF.

This clonotype was observed a few times. The genes are TRBV6-5 and TRBJ2-4, with D unclear. This CDR3 is 17 amino acids long. V was clipped by 0 bases and J by 0 bases, with 12 bases between them. Germline-derived CDR1 and CDR2 are MNHEY and SVGAGI. CDR3 DNA sequence: TGTGCCAGCAGTTACTCTAAAGATCTACTAGCCAAAAACATTCAGTACTTC. Its protein is CASSYSKDLLAKNIQYF.

The chain combines TRBV7-2 with TRBJ2-2, with D uncertain. There are 15 residues in the CDR3. From germline, CDR1 is SGHTA and CDR2 FQGNSA. V lost 5 bases and J lost 0, with 10 bases in between. For the CDR3, the DNA is TGTGCCAGCAGCCCTCAGCTAGCGAACACCGGGGAGCTGTTTTTT. As protein: CASSPQLANTGELFF.

This clonotype turned up a few times. The chain links TRBV28 to TRBJ2-7; D may be TRBD2 (6 bases). The V and J ends lost 4 bases and 1 base respectively, with 14 bases between them. From germline, CDR1 is MDHEN and CDR2 SYDVKM. The CDR3 runs 15 residues. CDR3 DNA sequence: TGTGCCAGCAGTTCCGGGACGGGGGATTCCTACGAGCAGTACTTC. Amino acid sequence: CASSSGTGDSYEQYF.

The gene calls are TRBV7-2 and TRBJ2-7, with TRBD2 matching 10 bases. The V gene's germline CDR1 is SGHTA and CDR2 FQGNSA. Losses at the gene ends were 6 bases for V and 3 bases for J; bases not matched to a gene: 8. CDR3 length equals 15 residues. The CDR3 bases are TGTGCCAGCAGTCCTCTAGCGGGAGTCCGCTACGAGCAGTACTTC. Translated: CASSPLAGVRYEQYF. The full variable domain, completed using reference TRBV7-2 and TRBJ2-7, is GAGVSQSPSNKVTEKGKDVELRCDPISGHTALYWYRQSLGQGLEFLIYFQGNSAPDKSGLPSDRFSAERTGGSVSTLTIQRTQQEDSAVYLCASSPLAGVRYEQYFGPGTRLTVT.

The chain couples TRBV7-9 to TRBJ2-5; D remains ambiguous. CDR1 and CDR2 from the germline V gene are SEHNR and FQNEAQ (reference sequence). The CDR3 covers 15 residues. V was clipped by 1 base and J by 1 base, with 10 bases between them. CDR3 sequence (DNA): TGTGCCAGCAGCTTAGGAGGACGCTTCCAAGAGACCCAGTACTTC. Translation gives CASSLGGRFQETQYF.

This clonotype was observed at least ten times. The rearrangement joins TRBV28 to TRBJ2-2; D is ambiguous. The CDR3 consists of 14 residues. Germline V lookup: CDR1 MDHEN, CDR2 SYDVKM. Deletions cut 6 bases from V and 3 bases from J, with 11 bases between. For the CDR3, the DNA is TGTGCCAGCAGCCCGCGTGGGCACACCGGGGAGCTGTTTTTT. Translating it yields CASSPRGHTGELFF.

This clonotype was counted between two and nine times. The chain carries TRBV28 and TRBJ2-7, with 8 nucleotides matching TRBD1. V was pared by 2 bases and J by 5 bases, with 5 bases of the junction left unmatched. CDR3 length equals 14 residues. The germline gives CDR1 MDHEN, CDR2 SYDVKM. CDR3 in DNA: TGTGCCAGCAGTTTAGTACAGGGGGTGCACGAGCAGTACTTC. Its translation: CASSLVQGVHEQYF.

In its sample, this clonotype was seen a few times. The chain carries TRBV7-9 and TRBJ2-7; D may match TRBD1 or TRBD2 (6 bases each). V was cut by 6 bases and J by 2 bases, with 17 bases left in between. This CDR3 contains 15 residues. The germline CDR1 and CDR2 sequences are SEHNR and FQNEAQ (reference sequence). CDR3 amino acids: CASSPRGDLTYEQYF. The CDR3 DNA follows: TGTGCCAGCAGTCCAAGGGGGGACCTCACCTACGAGCAGTACTTC. Full variable domain (remainder filled in from reference TRBV7-9 and TRBJ2-7): DTGVSQNPRHKITKRGQNVTFRCDPISEHNRLYWYRQTLGQGPEFLTYFQNEAQLEKSRLLSDRFSAERPKGSFSTLEIQRTEQGDSAMYLCASSPRGDLTYEQYFGPGTRLTVT.

The chain couples TRBV4-2 to TRBJ2-3; D is undetermined. The CDR3 is 16 residues long. CDR1 LGHNA and CDR2 YNFKEQ come from the germline V gene. The V end was cut by 0 bases, the J end by 2 bases, with 12 bases between. The CDR3 DNA reads TGTGCCAGCAGCCAAGATCTGTCCCCGACCACAGATACGCAGTATTTT. Its translation: CASSQDLSPTTDTQYF.

This clonotype was observed a few times. V is TRBV7-9 and J is TRBJ2-3; perhaps TRBD2 as D (5 bases). Germline-derived CDR1 and CDR2 are SEHNR and FQNEAQ (reference sequence). The CDR3 spans 16 residues. The V end was cut by 7 bases, the J end by 9 bases, with 26 bases between. CDR3: CASMGEAPVPLGTQYF. In nucleotides, the CDR3 is TGTGCCAGCATGGGAGAAGCGCCGGTACCCCTAGGGACGCAGTATTTT.

This sequence joins TRBV20-1 and TRBJ1-6; the match to TRBD1 covers 10 bases. The CDR3 sequence is 15 residues long. CDR1 DFQATT and CDR2 SNEGSKA come from the germline V gene (reference sequence). V lost 1 base, J lost 7 bases, and 4 bases stayed unmatched. CDR3 residues: CSARGGQGWNSPLHF. For the CDR3, the DNA is TGCAGTGCTAGAGGGGGACAGGGGTGGAATTCACCCCTCCACTTT.

The chain joins TRBV5-1 to TRBJ1-1, with 7 bases matching TRBD1. Trimming removed 0 bases from V and 0 bases from J; junction bases left unmatched: 2. The CDR3 runs 15 residues. Germline V lookup: CDR1 SGHRS, CDR2 YFSETQ. The DNA for the CDR3 is TGCGCCAGCAGCTTGGTAGGACAGGTGAACACTGAAGCTTTCTTT. Translating gives CASSLVGQVNTEAFF. Looking up the rest from reference TRBV5-1 and TRBJ1-1 gives the full variable domain: KAGVTQTPRYLIKTRGQQVTLSCSPISGHRSVSWYQQTPGQGLQFLFEYFSETQRNKGNFPGRFSGRQFSNSRSEMNVSTLELGDSALYLCASSLVGQVNTEAFFGQGTRLTVV.

This clonotype was observed at least ten times. The J gene is TRBJ2-3, the V gene TRBV6-6, with D perhaps TRBD1 (6 bases). The CDR3 covers 14 residues. Germline CDR1 and CDR2: MNHNY and SVGAGI (reference sequence). Trimming left V 6 bases short and J 5 bases short, with 15 bases between. The CDR3 DNA reads TGTGCCAGCAGCTATGGACAGCCCATAGATACGCAGTATTTT. Protein product: CASSYGQPIDTQYF.

DNA of the CDR3: TGTGCCAGCAGTGACCCAGCCTACGAGCAGTACTTC. Protein: CASSDPAYEQYF. The chain joins TRBV28 to TRBJ2-7; D is unresolved. CDR3 size: 12 residues. Trimming shortened V by 5 bases and J by 2 bases, and 7 bases separated the two germline ends. In germline, CDR1 is MDHEN, CDR2 SYDVKM.

This chain joins TRBV3-1 and TRBJ1-2; TRBD1 is a possible D gene (5 bases). The CDR3 is made up of 12 amino acids. V dropped 5 bases and J dropped 8 bases, with 12 bases sitting between them. Germline values: CDR1 LGHDT, CDR2 YNNKEL (reference sequence). The CDR3 coding sequence is TGTGCCAGCAGCTATGCAGGGACGGGCTACACCTTC. It translates to CASSYAGTGYTF. Combining the CDR3 with reference TRBV3-1 and TRBJ1-2 gives the whole variable domain DTAVSQTPKYLVTQMGNDKSIKCEQNLGHDTMYWYKQDSKKFLKIMFSYNNKELIINETVPNRFSPKSPDKAHLNLHINSLELGDSAVYFCASSYAGTGYTFGSGTRLTVV.

In DNA, the CDR3 is TGCAGTGCTAGAGAACGGAACTACGAGCAGTACTTC. It translates to CSARERNYEQYF. The V call is TRBV20-1, the J call TRBJ2-7; unclear D gene. This CDR3 spans 12 amino acids. Germline V lookup: CDR1 DFQATT, CDR2 SNEGSKA (reference sequence). The V and J ends lost 0 bases and 3 bases respectively, with 6 bases between them.

The V and J genes are TRBV20-1 and TRBJ2-7; 7 positions agree with TRBD2. With V trimmed by 0 bases and J by 3 bases, 5 bases remained unmatched. The CDR3 has 14 residues. Germline V CDR1 and CDR2: DFQATT, SNEGSKA (reference sequence). The CDR3 DNA sequence: TGCAGTGCTAGAGATATGCTAGCGGACTACGAGCAGTACTTC. This sequence encodes CSARDMLADYEQYF.

V gene TRBV6-2 or TRBV6-3 combines with J gene TRBJ2-7, with 10 bases lining up with TRBD2. The ends lost 2 bases at V and 6 bases at J; junction bases unmatched: 7. This CDR3 is 15 amino acids long. Germline-derived CDR1 and CDR2 are MNHEY and SVGEGT. This CDR3 reads CASSYRGLAGAEQYF. The CDR3 DNA is TGTGCCAGCAGTTACCGTGGGCTAGCGGGAGCCGAGCAGTACTTC.

This clonotype was counted only a few times. The rearrangement links TRBV3-1 to TRBJ2-5, with D perhaps matching TRBD2 (5 bases). The V gene's germline CDR1 is LGHDT and CDR2 YNNKEL (reference sequence). CDR3 size: 13 residues. V lost 8 bases to trimming and J lost 3 bases, with 13 bases between them. CDR3 loop: CASLVSGEETQYF. The CDR3, as DNA: TGTGCCAGCCTAGTAAGCGGAGAAGAGACCCAGTACTTC.

Many counts were recorded for this clonotype. The chain links TRBV21-1 to TRBJ2-1; TRBD1, the table's D call, lacks a check against the DNA. TRBV21-1 is a listed pseudogene. This CDR3 has 16 residues. This CDR3 is CASSKAGGPLYNEQFF. The CDR3 DNA is TGTGCCAGCAGCAAAGCGGGGGGGCCCCTCTACAATGAGCAGTTCTTC.

A few counts support this clonotype. The gene calls are TRBV7-2 and TRBJ2-7, with D possibly matching TRBD2 (6 bases). V gave up 2 bases and J gave up 2 bases, with 10 bases separating them. The V gene's germline CDR1 is SGHTA and CDR2 FQGNSA. CDR3 size: 14 residues. The CDR3 here is CASSLSGVAYEQYF. As DNA, the CDR3 is TGTGCCAGCAGCTTATCGGGGGTAGCCTACGAGCAGTACTTC.

This clonotype has only a few counts. The V call is TRBV4-3, the J call TRBJ1-5, with no clear D. The CDR3 extends over 13 amino acids. The ends were cut back, 0 bases at V and 5 bases at J, with 5 bases in the middle. Germline values: CDR1 LGHNA, CDR2 YSLEER. CDR3 sequence: CASSQDMDQPQHF. The CDR3 nucleotides are TGCGCCAGCAGCCAAGATATGGATCAGCCCCAGCATTTT.